One sample yielded the 19 T cell receptor beta chains listed below, sequenced in a study of T cell repertoires in cytomegalovirus infection. MiXCR, run by TCRdb on the reads, gives a single entry per CDR3 protein. The sample consists of approximately 730,000 distinct CDR3 sequences, around 32% of them appearing once. No antigen has been assigned to these receptors. The sample in question was cultured PBMCs, obtained from culture after CMV antigen stimulation. These receptors were obtained from a human donor in good health (CMV status not recorded). Some clones in this sample may be carry-over from other donors' samples.

This chain uses TRBV27 with TRBJ1-1; the D is unclear. V was shortened by 5 bases and J by 5 bases, with 12 bases between the two germline ends. CDR3 length: 13 residues. The germline gives CDR1 MNHEY, CDR2 SMNVEV (reference sequence). CDR3 bases: TGTGCCAGCAGTGTAGGTTTGAGGACTGAAGCTTTCTTT. This gives the protein CASSVGLRTEAFF.

About this clonotype: A much bigger clone sits one base away, suggesting this may be a read error. The rearrangement uses TRBV7-2 and TRBJ1-5; possible D gene TRBD1, 5 bases. V was clipped by 2 bases and J by 1 base, with 9 bases between them. The germline V gene has CDR1 SGHTA and CDR2 FQGNSA. The CDR3 loop spans 15 amino acids. In DNA, the CDR3 is TGTGCCAGCAGCTTAACCCCAGGGAGCAATCAGCCCCAGCATTTT. Amino acid sequence: CASSLTPGSNQPQHF.

The J gene is TRBJ1-1, the V gene TRBV2; D is undetermined. The CDR3 has 14 amino acids. V dropped 7 bases and J dropped 0 bases, with 12 bases sitting between them. The germline V gene has CDR1 SNHLY and CDR2 FYNNEI. The DNA of the CDR3 is TGTGCCAGCACCCAGAACACTCTGAACACTGAAGCTTTCTTT. It specifies CASTQNTLNTEAFF. Filled out from reference TRBV2 and TRBJ1-1, the complete variable domain reads EPEVTQTPSHQVTQMGQEVILRCVPISNHLYFYWYRQILGQKVEFLVSFYNNEISEKSEIFDDQFSVERPDGSNFTLKIRSTKLEDSAMYFCASTQNTLNTEAFFGQGTRLTVV.

This clonotype came up a few times. CDR3 residues: CASSSLEIRGTNEQYF. The DNA for the CDR3 is TGTGCCAGCAGCTCCCTGGAAATTAGAGGGACTAACGAGCAGTACTTC. V is TRBV11-2 and J is TRBJ2-7; 7 bases agree with TRBD2. The germline CDR1 and CDR2 sequences are SGHAT and FQNNGV. V lost 4 bases to trimming and J lost 5 bases; unmatched junction nucleotides: 14. This CDR3 has 16 amino acids.

The count of this clonotype is one. V and J are TRBV10-3 and TRBJ2-7; D is undetermined. Trimming stripped 6 bases from V and 5 bases from J, with 8 bases between. Germline V lookup: CDR1 ENHRY, CDR2 SYGVKD. The CDR3 runs 11 residues. CDR3 protein: CAIRVRDEQYF. In nucleotides, the CDR3 is TGTGCCATCAGAGTAAGGGACGAGCAGTACTTC.

This clonotype was seen a few times. This chain links TRBV6-1 with TRBJ2-1, with D perhaps matching TRBD2 (5 bases). CDR1 is MNHNS and CDR2 is SASEGT in the germline V gene. V was cut by 7 bases and J by 3 bases, with 13 bases left in between. This CDR3 region has 14 residues. CDR3 in DNA: TGTGCCAGCAAATCGGCGGCGGGCTACAATGAGCAGTTCTTC. Residues: CASKSAAGYNEQFF.

The CDR3 sequence is CASSGGGQGAYEQYF. In DNA form, the CDR3 reads TGTGCCAGCAGCGGGGGGGGACAGGGAGCCTACGAGCAGTACTTC. V usage is TRBV7-2 and J usage is TRBJ2-7, with 9 bases aligning to TRBD1. V shed 5 bases and J 2 bases; nucleotides not matched to a gene: 7. The CDR3 is made up of 15 amino acids. Per germline, CDR1 SGHTA and CDR2 FQGNSA.

V gene TRBV7-4 combines with J gene TRBJ2-5; 7 positions match TRBD1. CDR1 and CDR2 (germline): SGHVT, SQSDAQ. The CDR3 spans 14 residues. V gave up 11 bases and J gave up 2 bases; unmatched junction bases: 11. The CDR3: CASRQGGAQETQYF. The CDR3, as DNA: TGTGCCTCCCGCCAAGGGGGCGCACAAGAGACCCAGTACTTC.

This clonotype was recorded only once. The V call is TRBV6-1, the J call TRBJ1-5, with D unclear. V was pared by 1 base and J by 1 base, with 5 bases between. The CDR3 has 14 amino acids. CDR1 is MNHNS, CDR2 SASEGT, per germline. The CDR3 DNA reads TGTGCCAGCAGTGAAGTGACCAGCAATCAGCCCCAGCATTTT. Translating it yields CASSEVTSNQPQHF.

The genes are TRBV6-2 or TRBV6-3 and TRBJ1-6, with 7 bases identical to TRBD1. Unmatched junction bases numbered 8, after V lost 6 bases and J lost 9 bases. The CDR3 contains 14 residues. The germline gives CDR1 MNHEY, CDR2 SVGEGT. CDR3 residues: CASRGDRVSSPLHF. The CDR3, as DNA: TGTGCCAGCAGGGGAGACAGGGTCTCTTCACCCCTCCACTTT.

V usage is TRBV2 and J usage is TRBJ1-1; 8 bases are a match to TRBD1. The CDR3 runs to 14 residues. V dropped 3 bases and J dropped 4; count of bases not matched to a gene: 4. CDR1 SNHLY and CDR2 FYNNEI come from the germline V gene. CDR3 nucleotides: TGTGCCAGCAGTGACCGGGACAGGCCCACTGAAGCTTTCTTT. This translates into CASSDRDRPTEAFF. The variable domain in full, completed from reference TRBV2 and TRBJ1-1, reads EPEVTQTPSHQVTQMGQEVILRCVPISNHLYFYWYRQILGQKVEFLVSFYNNEISEKSEIFDDQFSVERPDGSNFTLKIRSTKLEDSAMYFCASSDRDRPTEAFFGQGTRLTVV.

This chain links TRBV11-2 with TRBJ2-7; no clear D. Germline assignment: CDR1 SGHAT and CDR2 FQNNGV. With 5 bases removed from V and 5 bases from J, the gap between germline ends came to 13 bases. The CDR3 sequence is 13 residues long. In DNA form, the CDR3 reads TGTGCCAGCAGCCACGGCCCCGCGGACGAGCAGTACTTC. As protein: CASSHGPADEQYF.

This clonotype was counted between two and nine times. The genes are TRBV11-2 and TRBJ2-3; the D gene is possibly TRBD2 (5 bases). The CDR3 is 15 amino acids. The germline CDR1 and CDR2 sequences are SGHAT and FQNNGV. The V and J ends lost 5 bases and 6 bases respectively, with 18 bases between them. The CDR3 DNA sequence: TGTGCCAGCAGCGTGAATGTGGGAGAGTCGGATACGCAGTATTTT. It codes for CASSVNVGESDTQYF.

CDR3 sequence reads: CASNIGPLTEAFF. The CDR3 region has the DNA TGTGCCAGCAATATCGGGCCCCTCACTGAAGCTTTCTTT. The chain links TRBV12-3 or TRBV12-4 to TRBJ1-1; unclear D gene. CDR3 length equals 13 residues. The V end was cut by 7 bases, the J end by 4 bases, with 13 bases between.

In DNA form, the CDR3 reads TGTGCCAGCAGCCCGCCCACATCTAACTATGGCTACACCTTC. Its protein product is CASSPPTSNYGYTF. J is TRBJ1-2 and V is TRBV6-6; D is undetermined. Trimming removed 6 bases from V and 0 bases from J, with 11 bases in between. The CDR3 consists of 14 residues. The germline V gene has CDR1 MNHNY and CDR2 SVGAGI (reference sequence).

The rearrangement uses TRBV6-2 or TRBV6-3 and TRBJ1-3; no reliable D call. Deletions cut 6 bases from V and 2 bases from J, with 5 bases between. The V gene's germline CDR1 is MNHEY and CDR2 SVGEGT. This CDR3 has 12 residues. The CDR3 nucleotides read TGTGCCAGCAGGCTTACTGGAAACACCATATATTTT. This codes for CASRLTGNTIYF.

This clonotype was counted a few times. V usage is TRBV7-8 and J usage is TRBJ1-3; maybe TRBD1 (5 bases). The CDR3 runs to 14 residues. Germline lookup yields CDR1 SGHVS and CDR2 FQNEAQ. V was cut by 3 bases and J by 11 bases, with 17 bases left in between. The CDR3 bases are TGTGCCAGCAGCTTTAAACAGGCCACAGAGGCCATATATTTT. Its translation: CASSFKQATEAIYF. Looking up the rest from reference TRBV7-8 and TRBJ1-3 gives the full variable domain: GAGVSQSPRYKVAKRGQDVALRCDPISGHVSLFWYQQALGQGPEFLTYFQNEAQLDKSGLPSDRFFAERPEGSVSTLKIQRTQQEDSAVYLCASSFKQATEAIYFGEGSWLTVV.

The chain joins TRBV6-8 to TRBJ1-1; D ambiguous. Germline CDR1 is MNHGY and CDR2 is SAAAGT. The germline V and J ends were trimmed by 6 bases and 1 base, with 12 bases remaining between them. This CDR3 spans 14 amino acids. CDR3 nucleotides: TGTGCCAGCAGGCGTGGTTGGGGGAACACTGAAGCTTTCTTT. This codes for CASRRGWGNTEAFF.

The gene calls are TRBV11-2 and TRBJ1-1; 7 positions agree with TRBD1. CDR1 is SGHAT and CDR2 is FQNNGV in the germline V gene. The V and J ends lost 5 bases and 5 bases, in that order; junction bases with no gene match: 20. The CDR3 is 18 amino acids. The CDR3 region is CASSQAWDRKARETEAFF. CDR3 in DNA: TGTGCCAGCAGCCAGGCCTGGGACAGAAAGGCCCGAGAGACTGAAGCTTTCTTT.